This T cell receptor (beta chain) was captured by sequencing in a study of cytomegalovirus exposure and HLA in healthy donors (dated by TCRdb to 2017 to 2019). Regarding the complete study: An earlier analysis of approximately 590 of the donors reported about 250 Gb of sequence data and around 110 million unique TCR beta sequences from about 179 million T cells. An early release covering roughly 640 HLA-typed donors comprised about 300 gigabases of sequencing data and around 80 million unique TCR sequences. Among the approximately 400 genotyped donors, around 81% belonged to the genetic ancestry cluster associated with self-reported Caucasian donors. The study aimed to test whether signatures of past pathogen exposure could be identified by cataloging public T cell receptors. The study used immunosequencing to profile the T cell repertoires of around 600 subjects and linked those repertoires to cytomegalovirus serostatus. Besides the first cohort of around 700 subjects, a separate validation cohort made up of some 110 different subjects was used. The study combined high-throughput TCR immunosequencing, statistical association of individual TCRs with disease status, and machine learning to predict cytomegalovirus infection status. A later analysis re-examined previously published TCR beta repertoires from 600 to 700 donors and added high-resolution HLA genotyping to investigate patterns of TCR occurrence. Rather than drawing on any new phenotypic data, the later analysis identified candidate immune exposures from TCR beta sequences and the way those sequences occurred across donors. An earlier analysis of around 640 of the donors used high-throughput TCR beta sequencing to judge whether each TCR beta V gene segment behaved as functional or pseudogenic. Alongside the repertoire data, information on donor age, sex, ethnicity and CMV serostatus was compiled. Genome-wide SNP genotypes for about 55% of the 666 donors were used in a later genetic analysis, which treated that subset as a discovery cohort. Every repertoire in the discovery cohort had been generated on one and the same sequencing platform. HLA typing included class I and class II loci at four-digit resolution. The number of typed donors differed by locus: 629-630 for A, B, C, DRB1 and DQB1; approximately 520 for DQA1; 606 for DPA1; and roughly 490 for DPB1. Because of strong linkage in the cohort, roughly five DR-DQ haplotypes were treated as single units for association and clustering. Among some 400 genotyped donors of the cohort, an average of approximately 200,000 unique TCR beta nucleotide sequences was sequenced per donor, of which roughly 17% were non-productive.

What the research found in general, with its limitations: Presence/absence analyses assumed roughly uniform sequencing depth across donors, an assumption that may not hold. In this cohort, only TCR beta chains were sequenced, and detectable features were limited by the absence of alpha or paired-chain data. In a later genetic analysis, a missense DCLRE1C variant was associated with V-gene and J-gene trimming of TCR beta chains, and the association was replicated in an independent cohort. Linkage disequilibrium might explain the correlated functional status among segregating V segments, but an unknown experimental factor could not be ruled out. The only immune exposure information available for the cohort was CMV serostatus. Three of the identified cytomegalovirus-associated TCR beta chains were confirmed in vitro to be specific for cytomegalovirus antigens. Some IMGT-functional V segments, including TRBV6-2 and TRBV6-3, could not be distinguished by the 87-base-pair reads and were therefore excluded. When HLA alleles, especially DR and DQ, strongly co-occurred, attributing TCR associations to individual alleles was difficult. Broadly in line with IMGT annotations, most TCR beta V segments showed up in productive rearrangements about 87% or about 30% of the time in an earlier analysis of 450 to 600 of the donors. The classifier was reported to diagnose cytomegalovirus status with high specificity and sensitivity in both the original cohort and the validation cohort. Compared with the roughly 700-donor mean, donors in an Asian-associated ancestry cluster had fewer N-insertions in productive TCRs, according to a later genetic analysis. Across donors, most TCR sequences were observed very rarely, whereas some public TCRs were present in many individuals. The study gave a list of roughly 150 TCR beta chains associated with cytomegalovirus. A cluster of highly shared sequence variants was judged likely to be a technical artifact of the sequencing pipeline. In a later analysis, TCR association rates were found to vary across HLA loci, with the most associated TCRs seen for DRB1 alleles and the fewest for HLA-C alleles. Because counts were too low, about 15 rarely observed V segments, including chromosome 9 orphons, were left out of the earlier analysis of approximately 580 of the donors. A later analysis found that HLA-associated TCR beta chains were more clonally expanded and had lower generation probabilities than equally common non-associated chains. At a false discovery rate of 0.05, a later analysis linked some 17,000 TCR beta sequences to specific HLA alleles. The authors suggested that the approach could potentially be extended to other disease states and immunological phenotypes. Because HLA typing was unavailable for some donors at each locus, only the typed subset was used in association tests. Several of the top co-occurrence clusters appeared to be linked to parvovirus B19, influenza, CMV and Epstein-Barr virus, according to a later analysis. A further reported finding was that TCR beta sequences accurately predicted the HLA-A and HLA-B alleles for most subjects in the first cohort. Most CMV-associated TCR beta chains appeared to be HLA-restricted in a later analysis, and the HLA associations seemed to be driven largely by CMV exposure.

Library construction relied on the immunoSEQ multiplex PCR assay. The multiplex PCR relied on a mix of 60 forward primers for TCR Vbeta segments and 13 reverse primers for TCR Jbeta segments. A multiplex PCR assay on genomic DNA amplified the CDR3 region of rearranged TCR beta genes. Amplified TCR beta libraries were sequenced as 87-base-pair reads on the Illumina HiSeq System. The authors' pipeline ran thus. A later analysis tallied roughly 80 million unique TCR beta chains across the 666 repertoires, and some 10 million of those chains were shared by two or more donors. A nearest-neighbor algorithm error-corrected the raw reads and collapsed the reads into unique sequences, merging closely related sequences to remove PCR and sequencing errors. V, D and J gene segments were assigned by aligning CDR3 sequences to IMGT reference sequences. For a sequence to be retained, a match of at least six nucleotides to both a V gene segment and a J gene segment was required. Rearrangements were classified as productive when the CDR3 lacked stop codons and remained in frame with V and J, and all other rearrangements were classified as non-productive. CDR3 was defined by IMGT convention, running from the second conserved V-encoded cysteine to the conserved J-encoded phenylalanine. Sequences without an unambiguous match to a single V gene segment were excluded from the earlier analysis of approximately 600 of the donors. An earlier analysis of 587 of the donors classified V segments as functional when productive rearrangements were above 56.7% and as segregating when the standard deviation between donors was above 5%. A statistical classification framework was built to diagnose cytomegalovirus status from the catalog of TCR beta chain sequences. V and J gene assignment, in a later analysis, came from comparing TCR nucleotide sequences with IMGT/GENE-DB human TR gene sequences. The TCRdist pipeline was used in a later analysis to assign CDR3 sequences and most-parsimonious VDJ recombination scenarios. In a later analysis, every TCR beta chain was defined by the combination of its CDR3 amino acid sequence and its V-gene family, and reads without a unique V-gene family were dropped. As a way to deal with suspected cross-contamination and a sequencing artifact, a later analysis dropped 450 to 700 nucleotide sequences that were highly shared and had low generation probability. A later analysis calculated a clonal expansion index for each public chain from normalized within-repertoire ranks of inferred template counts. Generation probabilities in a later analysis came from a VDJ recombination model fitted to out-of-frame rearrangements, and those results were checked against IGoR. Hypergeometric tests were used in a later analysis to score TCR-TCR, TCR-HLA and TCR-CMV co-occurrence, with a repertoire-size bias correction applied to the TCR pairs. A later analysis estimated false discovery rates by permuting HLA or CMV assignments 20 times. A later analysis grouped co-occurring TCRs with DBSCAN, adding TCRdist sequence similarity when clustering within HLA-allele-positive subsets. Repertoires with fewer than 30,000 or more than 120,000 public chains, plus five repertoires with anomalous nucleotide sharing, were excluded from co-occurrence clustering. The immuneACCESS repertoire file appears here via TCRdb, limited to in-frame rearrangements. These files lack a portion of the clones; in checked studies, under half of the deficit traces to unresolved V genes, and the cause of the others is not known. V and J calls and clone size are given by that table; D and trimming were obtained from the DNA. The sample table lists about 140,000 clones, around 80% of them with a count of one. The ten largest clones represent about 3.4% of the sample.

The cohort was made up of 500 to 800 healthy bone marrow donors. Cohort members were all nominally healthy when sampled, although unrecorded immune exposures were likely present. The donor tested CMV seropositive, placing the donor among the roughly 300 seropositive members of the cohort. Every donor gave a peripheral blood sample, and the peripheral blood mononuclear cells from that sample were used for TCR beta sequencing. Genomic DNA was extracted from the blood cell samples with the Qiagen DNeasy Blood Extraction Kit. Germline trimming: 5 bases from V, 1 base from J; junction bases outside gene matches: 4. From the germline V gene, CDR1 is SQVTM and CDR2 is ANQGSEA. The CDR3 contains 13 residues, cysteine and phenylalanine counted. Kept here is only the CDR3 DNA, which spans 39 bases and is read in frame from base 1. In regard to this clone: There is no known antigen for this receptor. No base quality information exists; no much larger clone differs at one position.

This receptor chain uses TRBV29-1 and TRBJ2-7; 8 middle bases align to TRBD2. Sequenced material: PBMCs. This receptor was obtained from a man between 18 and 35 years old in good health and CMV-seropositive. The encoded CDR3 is CSVKTSASYEQYF. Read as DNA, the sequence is TGCAGCGTTAAGACTAGCGCTTCCTACGAGCAGTACTTC.